This T cell receptor (beta chain) was found in a study of cytomegalovirus exposure and HLA in healthy donors. In the study overall: Roughly 179 million T cells yielded 90 million to 130 million unique TCR beta sequences, as an earlier analysis found. Unique TCRs numbering roughly 85 million, obtained from HLA-typed donors, made up an early data release. General study points: Later on, an analysis found that several of the most significant clusters appeared to be linked to common viral pathogens, which included parvovirus B19. Within an earlier analysis, most TCR beta V segments proved productive either about 90% or about 30% of the time.

The CDR3 is 15 amino acids. Germline CDR1 reads MNHNY; CDR2 reads SVGAGI (reference sequence). Trimming took 7 bases from V and 2 from J; bases not matched to a gene: 8. This PCR relied on a set of 60 Vbeta primers and 13 Jbeta primers. The assay was immunoSEQ multiplex PCR, and TCRdb's table has in-frame clones only and misses some. In the table there are approximately 100,000 clones, over 8% of which are singletons. Details on this clone: Its antigen is not identified.

This receptor was identified in a man aged 50 to 60 in good health and CMV-seropositive. The chain combines TRBV6-6 with TRBJ2-1, with 7 bases aligning to TRBD1. The sequenced sample was PBMCs. This chain's CDR3 is CASTAGQATYNEQFF. CDR3 in DNA: TGTGCCAGCACCGCCGGACAGGCTACCTACAATGAGCAGTTCTTC.